This T cell receptor beta chain derives from a study of molecular identifiers for immune sequencing clone quantification. The sorting of naive CD8 T cells used the CD8+CD4-CCR7+CD45RA+ phenotype. General study points: Over 97% of CMV-specific effector molecules, but under 1% of naive ones, were in clones above 20 copies. Barcodes shared by identical TCR molecules could lead to underestimated sizes of highly expanded clones.

The CDR3 runs 15 residues. Germline CDR1 reads LNHNV; CDR2 reads YYDKDF (reference sequence). Of note for this clonotype: Its antigen remains unknown. A read error may be the cause here, since a much bigger clone is one base away.

TCRdb fed the PCR reads into MiXCR, producing one record per CDR3 protein. There are 300,000 to 350,000 distinct CDR3 sequences in the sample; 20% to 25% occur only once, and approximately 0.84% lies in the top ten. This clonotype originated in a human donor in good health. Some libraries in this study had Jurkat cell RNA spiked in. The specimen sequenced was naive CD8+ T cells from blood, with Jurkat cell RNA spiked in. Noted subset: FACS-sorted CD8+CD4-CCR7+CD45RA+ naive T cells. The chain combines TRBV15 with TRBJ1-1, with D possibly being TRBD1 (5 bases). The CDR3: CAASRDLAGKKEAFF. The CDR3 coding sequence is TGTGCCGCCAGCAGAGATCTGGCAGGGAAAAAAGAAGCTTTCTTT. The full variable domain, in which reference TRBV15 and TRBJ1-1 provide the parts outside the CDR3, is DAMVIQNPRYQVTQFGKPVTLSCSQTLNHNVMYWYQQKSSQAPKLLFHYYDKDFNNEADTPDNFQSRRPNTSFCFLDIRSPGLGDTAMYLCAASRDLAGKKEAFFGQGTRLTVV.